This TCR beta chain derives from a study of shared clonotypes between healthy human individuals. Assay used: immunoSEQ multiplex PCR; TCRdb lists only in-frame clones, some missing. The sample holds some 2,100,000 clones, approximately 94% seen once. CD45RO-negative cells were positively selected for CCR7, leaving out terminally differentiated effector memory CD45RA+ cells. Per germline, CDR1 LGHNA and CDR2 YNFKEQ. Losses at the gene ends were 2 bases for V and 3 bases for J; bases not matched to a gene: 12. The CDR3 runs 18 residues. This receptor was identified in a man in his late teens or twenties in good health. Some clones in this sample may be carry-over from other donors' samples. Sample: naive CD8+ T cells from PBMCs. V and J are TRBV4-2 and TRBJ2-3, with 9 bases fitting TRBD2. CDR3 in amino acids: CASSQFSQLAGWTDTQYF. CDR3 bases: TGTGCCAGCAGCCAATTCTCCCAACTAGCGGGTTGGACAGATACGCAGTATTTT.